This T cell receptor (beta chain) derives from a study of OX40 agonist ivuxolimab in advanced cancers. Study information: Enrollees could have had prior anti-PD-1, anti-PD-L1 or anti-CTLA-4 therapy, which about 40% had received.

TCRdb's table, derived via immunoSEQ multiplex PCR, lists solely in-frame clones and lacks some. In the table there are approximately 58,000 clones, 80% to 90% of which are singletons. This clone was picked up a small number of times. The germline V gene has CDR1 SGHRS and CDR2 YFSETQ. Deletions cut 4 bases from V and 1 base from J, with 15 bases between. CDR3 length equals 15 residues. The source is an adult with an advanced solid tumor such as melanoma, head and neck, liver or kidney cancer. The sequencing here drew on CD4+ or CD8+ T cells sorted from blood, taken in a trial of the OX40 agonist ivuxolimab. The V gene is TRBV5-1, the J gene TRBJ2-7, with D tentatively TRBD2 (7 bases). CDR3 protein: CASSPDRGASYEQYF. The CDR3 nucleotides are TGCGCCAGCAGCCCGGATCGGGGGGCGTCCTACGAGCAGTACTTC.